This T cell receptor (beta chain) originates from a study of blood T cell repertoires in COVID-19. At the level of the study: COVID-19 samples, acute and convalescent, were from the United States, Italy and Spain. The cDNA or gDNA used as material had been derived from T cells, B-cell-depleted T cells, or PBMCs.

Per the original data handling: Reference gene primer amplification gave nucleated cell count estimates. The repertoire was sequenced with immunoSEQ multiplex PCR; TCRdb's copy has only in-frame clones and lacks some. From that table come the V and J calls and clone size; the DNA was used to work out D and trimming. The sample carries roughly 250,000 clones, over 75% recorded once. The junction had 13 bases not matched to a gene; V was cut back by 0 bases and J by 7 bases. Germline V lookup: CDR1 ENHRY, CDR2 SYGVKD. The CDR3 runs 17 residues. This sequence joins TRBV10-3 and TRBJ1-2, with 8 bases fitting TRBD1. This TCR was recovered from a woman aged 25 to 39 with acute or convalescent COVID-19. Sequencing was performed on peripheral blood. CDR3 in DNA: TGTGCCATCAGTGAGTCGATTTTGGCAGGGGGCCGGTTTGGCTACACCTTC. It encodes CAISESILAGGRFGYTF.